Presented here are 5 T cell receptor beta chains from one specimen sequenced in a study of glioma-infiltrating T cells. The iRepertoire nested amplicon-rescue multiplex PCR amplified TCR alpha and beta CDR3s from RNA. TCRdb ran MiXCR on the multiplex PCR reads and lists one entry per CDR3 protein. Of approximately 130,000 distinct CDR3 sequences listed, approximately 24% are singletons. Sequences were obtained from glioma tissue, nonneoplastic brain tissue, or PBMCs (not recorded which). The receptors were sampled from a human donor with low-grade glioma or glioblastoma, undergoing nonglioma brain surgery, or in good health (not recorded which).

Many counts were recorded for this clonotype. V gene TRBV28 combines with J gene TRBJ1-1; unclear D gene. The V and J ends lost 6 bases and 4 bases respectively, with 9 bases between them. CDR1 is MDHEN, CDR2 SYDVKM, per germline. This CDR3 has 12 residues. CDR3 residues: CASSPPGTEAFF. CDR3 sequence (DNA): TGTGCCAGCAGCCCCCCTGGCACTGAAGCTTTCTTT.

The chain carries TRBV7-3 and TRBJ1-6; D remains unclear. The V gene lost 5 bases and the J gene lost 0 bases, with 8 bases spanning the gap. The length of the CDR3 is 15 residues. Germline loops: CDR1 SGHTA, CDR2 FQGTGA. The DNA for the CDR3 is TGTGCCAGCAGCCTCGGTCGCTCCTATAATTCACCCCTCCACTTT. It is translated as CASSLGRSYNSPLHF.

Turning to this clonotype: Just one base apart from a much larger clone, this may be a read error. The chain links TRBV7-9 to TRBJ2-5; D not certain. CDR3 length: 13 residues. V was clipped by 5 bases and J by 3 bases, with 10 bases between them. CDR1 SEHNR and CDR2 FQNEAQ come from the germline V gene (reference sequence). This CDR3 reads CASSRRDEETQYF. The CDR3 DNA reads TGTGCCAGCAGCAGACGTGATGAAGAGACCCAGTACTTC.

Many counts were recorded for this clonotype. This chain connects TRBV7-9 to TRBJ1-1; 11 bases map to TRBD1. The ends lost 4 bases at V and 0 bases at J; junction bases unmatched: 7. The CDR3 loop spans 17 amino acids. Germline CDR1 is SEHNR and CDR2 is FQNEAQ (reference sequence). In nucleotides, the CDR3 is TGTGCCAGCAGCTCAAGAGGGGACAGGGGGGTGAACACTGAAGCTTTCTTT. The encoded protein is CASSSRGDRGVNTEAFF.

This clonotype was seen at least ten times. V usage is TRBV25-1 and J usage is TRBJ1-4; no reliable D call. Germline V gives CDR1 MGHDK, CDR2 SYGVNS. V was clipped by 6 bases and J by 7 bases, with 18 bases between them. CDR3 length equals 15 residues. The CDR3 spells CASSPGGTAGEKLFF. Written as DNA, the CDR3 is TGTGCCAGCAGCCCCGGCGGAACAGCTGGTGAAAAACTGTTTTTT.